These 22 T cell receptor beta chains were all obtained from the same sample, sequenced in a study of blood T cell repertoires in COVID-19. Generated by immunoSEQ multiplex PCR, the TCRdb table keeps only in-frame clones and is missing some. The sample has 270,000 or so clones, roughly four fifths seen once. What was sequenced was peripheral blood. These receptors originate from a woman aged 45-65 years who had recovered from COVID-19.

This chain joins TRBV19 and TRBJ1-4; possibly TRBD1 for D (6 bases). With 7 bases removed from V and 0 bases from J, the gap between germline ends came to 9 bases. The CDR3 contains 14 residues. Germline assignment: CDR1 LNHDA and CDR2 SQIVND (reference sequence). Written as DNA, the CDR3 is TGTGCCAGTATGACAGGCGCAACTAATGAAAAACTGTTTTTT. Translated: CASMTGATNEKLFF.

This sequence joins TRBV7-2 and TRBJ2-1; TRBD2 matches 10 bases. With V trimmed by 2 bases and J by 9 bases, 10 bases remained unmatched. The CDR3 spans 16 residues. Germline V gene lookup returns CDR1 SGHTA and CDR2 FQGNSA. The CDR3, as DNA: TGTGCCAGCAGCTTATCGCCTAGCGGGGGACTGGGTGAGCAGTTCTTC. Its translation: CASSLSPSGGLGEQFF.

This clone has only one observation. The chain recombines TRBV2 with TRBJ1-1, with a weak D call TRBD1 (5 bases). Trimming removed 7 bases at V and 7 bases at J, with 16 bases between. The germline CDR1 and CDR2 sequences are SNHLY and FYNNEI. This CDR3 contains 13 residues. The CDR3 DNA is TGTGCCAGCACCGGACTAGGGGAGGGTGAAGCTTTCTTT. This gives the protein CASTGLGEGEAFF.

This chain connects TRBV5-1 to TRBJ1-2; D is perhaps TRBD1 (5 bases). Germline values: CDR1 SGHRS, CDR2 YFSETQ. Trimming left V 4 bases short and J 6 bases short, with 13 bases between. The CDR3 spans 13 residues. CDR3 sequence: CASSVGGADGYTF. Written as DNA, the CDR3 is TGCGCCAGCAGCGTCGGTGGGGCCGATGGCTACACCTTC.

The chain uses TRBV6-2 or TRBV6-3 and TRBJ2-3, with TRBD2 matching 9 bases. V lost 5 bases and J lost 1; bases outside the gene matches: 4. In germline, CDR1 is MNHEY, CDR2 SVGEGT. The CDR3 is made up of 15 amino acids. In nucleotides, the CDR3 is TGTGCCAGCAGTACTAGCGGGTCCCGCACAGATACGCAGTATTTT. Amino acids: CASSTSGSRTDTQYF.

This clone was seen at least ten times. In nucleotides, the CDR3 is TGTGCCAGCAGCTGGAATAGCGGGAGGGGAATTGAGCAGTTCTTC. Its protein is CASSWNSGRGIEQFF. The chain employs TRBV7-2 and TRBJ2-1; 11 nucleotides align to TRBD2. The germline gives CDR1 SGHTA, CDR2 FQGNSA. V lost 4 bases and J lost 9; bases outside the gene matches: 8. This CDR3 has 15 amino acids.

The V call is TRBV6-2 or TRBV6-3, the J call TRBJ2-5; the D gene is possibly TRBD2 (7 bases). Germline loops: CDR1 MNHEY, CDR2 SVGEGT. There are 15 residues in the CDR3. Trimming took off 6 bases at V and 1 base at J, with 15 bases between the two ends. CDR3 residues: CASSRQAGAQETQYF. The CDR3 coding sequence is TGTGCCAGCAGCAGGCAGGCGGGGGCCCAAGAGACCCAGTACTTC.

V gene TRBV28 combines with J gene TRBJ1-2; D possibly corresponds to TRBD1 (6 bases). The CDR3 extends over 16 amino acids. Germline assignment: CDR1 MDHEN and CDR2 SYDVKM. Trimming stripped 5 bases from V and 6 bases from J, with 22 bases between. The CDR3 bases are TGTGCCAGCAGTGTACCCGATTTTTCAGGGGCGGATGGCTACACCTTC. The encoded protein is CASSVPDFSGADGYTF.

This rearrangement joins TRBV6-1 to TRBJ2-7; D is ambiguous. The CDR3 is made up of 15 amino acids. The germline CDR1 and CDR2 sequences are MNHNS and SASEGT. Trimming shortened V by 4 bases and J by 0 bases, and 13 bases separated the two germline ends. The CDR3 DNA follows: TGTGCCAGCAGTGTAGCAGCGCAATTCTCCTACGAGCAGTACTTC. This gives the protein CASSVAAQFSYEQYF.

This clone has just one count. The chain employs TRBV18 and TRBJ2-5; 8 bases align to TRBD1. The CDR3 runs 14 residues. The J segment lost 4 bases and the V segment lost 3 bases, leaving 4 bases of the junction unmatched. Germline V gene data show CDR1 as KGHSH and CDR2 as LQKENI. The CDR3 spells CASSPGQGGETQYF. CDR3 DNA: TGTGCCAGCTCACCTGGACAGGGCGGAGAGACCCAGTACTTC. The full variable domain, with the rest looked up from reference TRBV18 and TRBJ2-5, is NAGVMQNPRHLVRRRGQEARLRCSPMKGHSHVYWYRQLPEEGLKFMVYLQKENIIDESGMPKERFSAEFPKEGPSILRIQQVVRGDSAAYFCASSPGQGGETQYFGPGTRLLVL.

The chain carries TRBV27 and TRBJ1-4; D possibly corresponds to TRBD1 (5 bases). This CDR3 has 20 amino acids. The V gene's germline CDR1 is MNHEY and CDR2 SMNVEV (reference sequence). The germline V and J ends were trimmed by 5 bases and 0 bases, with 25 bases remaining between them. This CDR3 is CASSRTTGLSSIPTNEKLFF. CDR3 coding DNA: TGTGCCAGCAGTCGAACAACGGGACTTAGCTCAATCCCAACTAATGAAAAACTGTTTTTT.

This chain uses TRBV7-9 with TRBJ2-6; the match to TRBD2 covers 16 bases. Unmatched junction bases numbered 6, after V lost 5 bases and J lost 2 bases. The CDR3 extends over 19 amino acids. Germline V CDR1 and CDR2: SEHNR, FQNEAQ (reference sequence). CDR3 amino acids: CASSTGTSGRGTGANVLTF. DNA of the CDR3: TGTGCCAGCAGCACCGGGACTAGCGGGAGGGGCACTGGGGCCAACGTCCTGACTTTC.

V and J are TRBV9 and TRBJ2-7; TRBD2 matches 12 bases. Germline V gene sequence: CDR1 SGDLS, CDR2 YYNGEE. This CDR3 region has 16 residues. Trimming took 2 bases from V and 7 from J; bases not matched to a gene: 10. The CDR3 coding sequence is TGTGCCAGCAGCGTCGCCGGACTAGCGGGAACGAGGGAGCAGTACTTC. Encoded protein: CASSVAGLAGTREQYF.

This sequence joins TRBV27 and TRBJ2-7; D unresolved. V was clipped by 2 bases and J by 0 bases, with 5 bases between them. The length of the CDR3 is 13 residues. Germline-derived CDR1 and CDR2 are MNHEY and SMNVEV (reference sequence). In DNA, the CDR3 is TGTGCCAGCAGTTTACAGGTCTCCTACGAGCAGTACTTC. This encodes CASSLQVSYEQYF.

The genes are TRBV19 and TRBJ1-5; 7 nucleotides align to TRBD1. The CDR3 loop spans 14 amino acids. Germline CDR1 LNHDA, CDR2 SQIVND (reference sequence). V was clipped by 7 bases and J by 3 bases; unmatched bases: 6. The CDR3 nucleotides are TGTGCCAGTAAAGGGGGGACAGTCAATCAGCCCCAGCATTTT. It translates to CASKGGTVNQPQHF.

The chain has TRBV11-2 and TRBJ2-2; possibly TRBD1 for D (5 bases). Per germline, CDR1 SGHAT and CDR2 FQNNGV. CDR3 length: 15 residues. Trimming cost V 4 bases and J 2 bases, with 11 bases left between them. CDR3 amino acids: CASSYQGGNTGELFF. CDR3 sequence (DNA): TGTGCCAGCAGCTATCAGGGTGGCAACACCGGGGAGCTGTTTTTT. Full variable domain (missing parts from reference TRBV11-2 and TRBJ2-2): EAGVAQSPRYKIIEKRQSVAFWCNPISGHATLYWYQQILGQGPKLLIQFQNNGVVDDSQLPKDRFSAERLKGVDSTLKIQPAKLEDSAVYLCASSYQGGNTGELFFGEGSRLTVL.

This chain links TRBV5-6 with TRBJ2-3; 10 positions agree with TRBD2. The CDR3 loop spans 16 amino acids. After removal of 2 bases from V and 1 base from J, the junction contained 4 bases not matched to a gene. Germline-derived CDR1 and CDR2 are SGHDT and YYEEEE. CDR3 in amino acids: CASSFLLAGGTDTQYF. DNA for the CDR3: TGTGCCAGCAGCTTTCTTCTAGCGGGGGGCACAGATACGCAGTATTTT. The full variable domain, rest sourced from reference TRBV5-6 and TRBJ2-3, is DAGVTQSPTHLIKTRGQQVTLRCSPKSGHDTVSWYQQALGQGPQFIFQYYEEEERQRGNFPDRFSGHQFPNYSSELNVNALLLGDSALYLCASSFLLAGGTDTQYFGPGTRLTVL.

This clone was detected only a few times. The chain links TRBV29-1 to TRBJ1-5; TRBD1 agrees at 8 bases. There are 14 residues in the CDR3. Germline loops: CDR1 SQVTM, CDR2 ANQGSEA. J gave up 5 bases and V 4 bases, and 7 bases lay outside the gene matches. CDR3 region: CSVGQGIDDQPQHF. The DNA of the CDR3 is TGCAGCGTTGGACAGGGGATTGATGATCAGCCCCAGCATTTT.

This chain joins TRBV7-3 and TRBJ2-3; 9 bases align to TRBD2. Germline V CDR1 and CDR2: SGHTA, FQGTGA. Trimming took 5 bases from V and 1 from J; bases not matched to a gene: 4. This CDR3 spans 15 amino acids. The CDR3, as DNA: TGTGCCAGCAGCATTAGCGGGGGCGGCACAGATACGCAGTATTTT. Translating it yields CASSISGGGTDTQYF.

This clone has a single count. The chain combines TRBV24-1 with TRBJ2-5; D gene ambiguous. Germline lookup yields CDR1 KGHDR and CDR2 SFDVKD. The CDR3 contains 14 residues. The V and J ends lost 4 bases and 0 bases respectively, with 8 bases between them. DNA for the CDR3: TGTGCCACCAGTGACGCAACTAACCAAGAGACCCAGTACTTC. As protein: CATSDATNQETQYF.

Worth noting for this clone: In the same sample, other DNA sequences code for this CDR3. The CDR3, as DNA: TGTGCCAGTCGCGGGGAGGGCAATCAGCCCCAGCATTTT. Protein: CASRGEGNQPQHF. The rearrangement links TRBV6-5 to TRBJ1-5; unclear D gene. Deletions cut 9 bases from V and 2 bases from J, with 11 bases between. This CDR3 is 13 amino acids long. Looked up from germline, CDR1 is MNHEY and CDR2 is SVGAGI.

The gene calls are TRBV6-5 and TRBJ1-2; 9 bases match TRBD1. With V trimmed by 5 bases and J by 8 bases, 12 bases remained unmatched. The CDR3 is 15 amino acids. Per germline, CDR1 MNHEY and CDR2 SVGAGI. CDR3 nucleotide sequence: TGTGCCAGCAGTCCTTCAGACAGGGGGTTTAACGGCTACACCTTC. It is translated as CASSPSDRGFNGYTF.